Following are 9 T cell receptor beta chains from one sample sequenced in a study of blood T cells in healthy people across ages (dated by TCRdb to the mid-2010s). Libraries were built with 5' RACE. The instrument was an Illumina HiSeq 2500. A second PCR of roughly 6 to 11 cycles was performed with a sample-barcoded 5' primer and a J-beta primer mix. The public reads were run again by TCRdb, first through fastp at Q25 and then through MiXCR, and only productive beta chains were kept. Each CDR3 protein appears once, grouped with its most common genes and DNA. The sample table records 700,000 to 900,000 distinct CDR3 sequences; around 25% of these occur just once. The ten largest clones add up to about 2.9% of the sample. In addition, the sample was reused for a study of T cells of mothers and their children.

The material sequenced was blood. The source of these receptors is a boy younger than 18 in good health.

This chain joins TRBV2 and TRBJ2-1, with D possibly matching TRBD2 (6 bases). Germline assignment: CDR1 SNHLY and CDR2 FYNNEI. V was clipped by 6 bases and J by 3 bases, with 12 bases between them. The CDR3 is 14 amino acids. The CDR3 reads CASSRTTLYNEQFF. Here the CDR3 DNA reads TGTGCCAGCAGCCGGACTACCCTCTACAATGAGCAGTTCTTC.

J is TRBJ2-5 and V is TRBV12-3 or TRBV12-4; TRBD2 agrees at 11 bases. V gave up 9 bases and J gave up 5 bases; unmatched junction bases: 11. The CDR3 runs to 15 residues. Here the CDR3 reads CASVFSGGAGETQYF. The CDR3 DNA is TGTGCCAGTGTTTTTAGCGGGGGGGCCGGGGAGACCCAGTACTTC.

V and J are TRBV6-1 and TRBJ1-5; 7 bases match TRBD1. CDR1 and CDR2 (germline): MNHNS, SASEGT. J was trimmed by 4 bases and V by 5 bases; bases with no gene match: 11. CDR3 length: 16 residues. Written as DNA, the CDR3 is TGTGCCAGCAGTATCCGACAGGGTCGGGGTAATCAGCCCCAGCATTTT. As protein: CASSIRQGRGNQPQHF.

The V gene is TRBV5-1, the J gene TRBJ2-5, with 7 bases aligning to TRBD2. This CDR3 contains 16 residues. The V segment lost 0 bases and the J segment 2 bases; nucleotides outside the gene matches: 7. Germline CDR1 SGHRS, CDR2 YFSETQ. The CDR3 DNA is TGCGCCAGCAGCTTGGCCGAGCGGGGTTTACAAGAGACCCAGTACTTC. It encodes CASSLAERGLQETQYF.

This chain uses TRBV12-3 or TRBV12-4 with TRBJ2-4, with TRBD1 matching 9 bases. This CDR3 has 14 residues. V dropped 3 bases and J dropped 6; count of bases not matched to a gene: 3. DNA for the CDR3: TGTGCCAGCAGTTTGGTACAGGGGGCAAACATTCAGTACTTC. Protein: CASSLVQGANIQYF.

The chain uses TRBV5-1 and TRBJ2-1; D is possibly TRBD1 or TRBD2 (5 bases each). Germline V lookup: CDR1 SGHRS, CDR2 YFSETQ. The CDR3 covers 15 residues. Trimming took off 3 bases at V and 5 bases at J, with 15 bases between the two ends. The CDR3 spells CASSSEGPGNNEQFF. The CDR3 DNA sequence: TGCGCCAGCAGCTCCGAGGGGCCTGGAAACAATGAGCAGTTCTTC. Variable domain in full (rest from reference TRBV5-1 and TRBJ2-1): KAGVTQTPRYLIKTRGQQVTLSCSPISGHRSVSWYQQTPGQGLQFLFEYFSETQRNKGNFPGRFSGRQFSNSRSEMNVSTLELGDSALYLCASSSEGPGNNEQFFGPGTRLTVL.

This clonotype was counted between two and nine times. The V gene is TRBV21-1, the J gene TRBJ2-1; TRBD1 is taken as the D call from the table, unchecked against the DNA. TRBV21-1 is assigned pseudogene status. This CDR3 is 14 amino acids long. In DNA, the CDR3 is TGTGCCAGCAGCAAAGCAAACAGGAGAAATGAGCAGTTCTTC. It translates to CASSKANRRNEQFF.

V usage is TRBV18 and J usage is TRBJ2-5; TRBD2 matches at 8 bases. This CDR3 has 15 amino acids. V trimming: 3 bases; J trimming: 2 bases; junction bases outside the gene matches: 5. CDR1 is KGHSH, CDR2 LQKENI, per germline. The CDR3 reads CASSPDRLAQETQYF. CDR3 nucleotide sequence: TGTGCCAGCTCACCGGACCGACTAGCGCAAGAGACCCAGTACTTC.

V and J are TRBV5-1 and TRBJ1-2; 9 positions match TRBD1. Losses at the gene ends were 7 bases for V and 4 bases for J; bases not matched to a gene: 5. Germline CDR1 is SGHRS and CDR2 is YFSETQ. The CDR3 consists of 13 residues. The CDR3 sequence is CASGNRGPYGYTF. CDR3 coding DNA: TGCGCCAGCGGAAACAGGGGGCCCTATGGCTACACCTTC.